Listed below are T cell receptor beta chains from one sample, sequenced in a study of T cells in localized non-small cell lung cancer. Using immunoSEQ multiplex PCR, the repertoire was profiled, and TCRdb retains in-frame clones only, with some absent. This sample has about 12,000 clones, with 80% to 90% found just once. Sequencing was performed on peripheral blood, taken before any cancer treatment. Every receptor here comes from a male donor older than 55 with stage I lung adenocarcinoma. Each CDR3 is given with its conserved first and last residue. The order of the fields is J gene, V gene, CDR3 protein.

>TRBJ2-1|TRBV19
CASSIWGVDNEQFF
>TRBJ1-5|TRBV5-8
CASNPGTVSNQPQHF
>TRBJ2-7|TRBV10-3
CAIRTGGESYEQYF
>TRBJ2-3|TRBV29-1
CSVGTGGTARTDTQYF
>TRBJ1-1|TRBV28
CLCQGNTEAFF
>TRBJ2-1|TRBV9
CASSVVGLAGINEQFF
>TRBJ1-1|TRBV5-4
CASSRQIRTLKTNTEAFF
>TRBJ1-1|TRBV20-1
CSATRQGSAFF
>TRBJ2-3|TRBV7-3
CASSPSGPTDTQYF
>TRBJ2-3|TRBV5-4
CASSLVTGTDTQYF
>TRBJ2-7|TRBV19
CASSIDGIDSYEQYF
>TRBJ2-1|TRBV11-3
CASSLFSGDYNEQFF
>TRBJ1-1|TRBV18
CASSPYMNQGAEAFF
>TRBJ2-1|TRBV9
CASSGGLAERNEQFF
>TRBJ1-3|TRBV5-1
CASSFTGPTSSSGNTIYF
>TRBJ1-1|TRBV29-1
CSVWDRVGTEAFF
>TRBJ1-3|TRBV18
CASSPSRDRGQFRGNTIYF
>TRBJ2-1|TRBV6-6
CASSQGTSINEQFF
>TRBJ2-3|TRBV7-2
CASSSVQGAIISTDTQYF
>TRBJ2-1|TRBV7-2
CASSLELAGVYRYNEQFF
>TRBJ1-5|TRBV7-1
CASSLRRVGGRQPQHF
>TRBJ2-7|TRBV7-9
CASSLGRPVYEQYF
>TRBJ1-2|TRBV15
CATSRDRGQGYGYTF
>TRBJ2-1|TRBV19
CASSMRYRSNLGSYNEQFF
>TRBJ2-4|TRBV28
CASSSLGEGKNIQYF
>TRBJ2-3|TRBV2
CASRGVDDTQYF
>TRBJ2-1|TRBV5-8
CASSRLRQSVYNEQFF
>TRBJ1-2|TRBV2
CASRQGWGFTF
>TRBJ2-1|TRBV11-2
CASSLDPGEGYNEQFF
>TRBJ2-7|TRBV5-1
CASSRGLAGGSYEQYF
>TRBJ2-2|TRBV27
CASSLGTGQGANTGELFF
>TRBJ2-5|TRBV5-6
CASSRSERTSGTKGTQYF
>TRBJ2-7|TRBV5-4
CASSLQGAYEQYF
>TRBJ1-1|TRBV19
CASSSTGGNTEAFF
>TRBJ1-3|TRBV28
CASSLEGTGNTIYF
>TRBJ1-4|TRBV2
CASSRTGASNEKLFF
>TRBJ1-3|TRBV5-5
CASSSIPDSSGNTIYF
>TRBJ2-1|TRBV7-9
CASSLVTEYNEQFF
>TRBJ1-2|TRBV28
CASSPLGIREGYTF
>TRBJ2-7|TRBV5-5
CASSFNRVTEQYF
>TRBJ2-5|TRBV19
CASSPTPYRDLETQYF
>TRBJ2-7|TRBV14
CASSQDRGSPTYEQYF
>TRBJ2-2|TRBV7-8
CASSLYPSGDTGELFF
>TRBJ2-7|TRBV5-5
CASSLRGNVGEQYF
>TRBJ2-7|TRBV15
CATSRELGPGKYEQYF
>TRBJ1-1|TRBV5-4
CATSGNTEAFF
>TRBJ2-1|TRBV5-1
CASSLRPTSGKDNEQFF
>TRBJ2-3|TRBV13
CASSLEGLAGSTDTQYF
>TRBJ1-3|TRBV30
CAWRRRSGNTIYF
>TRBJ2-3|TRBV11-3
CASSLNPSTDTQYF